This TCR beta chain was recovered during a study of blood T cell repertoires in COVID-19. Study-wide background: Whether acute or convalescent, the COVID-19 samples came from the United States, Italy and Spain. From T cells, B-cell-depleted T cells, or PBMCs came the material, which was cDNA or gDNA.

Original methodology: The authors estimated nucleated cell counts from reference gene primer amplification. Using immunoSEQ multiplex PCR, the repertoire was profiled, and TCRdb retains in-frame clones only, with some absent. V, J and clone size reflect that table, while D and trimming were determined from the DNA. The sample has 180,000 or so clones, less than 80% seen once. This CDR3 has 12 residues. Per germline, CDR1 SGHVS and CDR2 FQNEAQ. J was trimmed by 3 bases and V by 5 bases; bases with no gene match: 1. The sequence came from a middle-aged man who had recovered from COVID-19. Sequenced sample: peripheral blood. The chain carries TRBV7-8 and TRBJ2-7; 7 nucleotides agree with TRBD1. CDR3 sequence reads: CASSDRDYEQYF. DNA of the CDR3: TGTGCCAGCAGCGACAGGGACTACGAGCAGTACTTC.